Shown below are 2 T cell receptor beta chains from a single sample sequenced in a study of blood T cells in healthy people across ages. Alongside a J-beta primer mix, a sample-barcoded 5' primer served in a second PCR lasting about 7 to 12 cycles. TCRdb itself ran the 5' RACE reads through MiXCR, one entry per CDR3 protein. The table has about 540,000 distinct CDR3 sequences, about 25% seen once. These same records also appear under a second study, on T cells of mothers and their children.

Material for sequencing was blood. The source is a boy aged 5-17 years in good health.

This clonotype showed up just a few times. CDR3 loop: CSVEDQAGRDEKLFF. CDR3 DNA sequence: TGCAGCGTTGAAGATCAGGCAGGGAGAGACGAAAAACTGTTTTTT. The chain combines TRBV29-1 with TRBJ1-4; tentative D call: TRBD1 (5 bases). Germline CDR1 and CDR2: SQVTM and ANQGSEA. Between the trimmed V and J ends, which lost 0 bases and 8 bases, there was a span of 16 bases. The CDR3 extends over 15 amino acids.

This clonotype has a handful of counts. DNA for the CDR3: TGTGCCAGCAGTTACGGGTTTATGAACACTGAAGCTTTCTTT. Encoded protein: CASSYGFMNTEAFF. The chain combines TRBV6-6 with TRBJ1-1, with D unclear. Germline CDR1 and CDR2: MNHNY and SVGAGI (reference sequence). CDR3 length: 14 amino acids. V was trimmed by 2 bases and J by 0 bases, leaving 7 bases between them.